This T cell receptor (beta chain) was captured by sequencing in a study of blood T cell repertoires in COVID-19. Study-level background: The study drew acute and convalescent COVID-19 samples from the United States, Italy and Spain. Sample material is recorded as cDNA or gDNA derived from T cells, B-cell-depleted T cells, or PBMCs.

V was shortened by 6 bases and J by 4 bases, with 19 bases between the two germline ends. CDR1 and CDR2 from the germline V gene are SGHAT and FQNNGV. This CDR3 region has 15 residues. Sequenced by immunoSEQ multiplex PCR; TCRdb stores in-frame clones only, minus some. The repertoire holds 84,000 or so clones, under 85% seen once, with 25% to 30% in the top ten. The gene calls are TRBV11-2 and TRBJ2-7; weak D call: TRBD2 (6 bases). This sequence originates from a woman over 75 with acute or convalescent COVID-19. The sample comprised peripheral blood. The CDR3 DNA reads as TGTGCCAGCAGAGTCTCCGGGACTGGGGCGTACGAGCAGTACTTC. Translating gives CASRVSGTGAYEQYF.